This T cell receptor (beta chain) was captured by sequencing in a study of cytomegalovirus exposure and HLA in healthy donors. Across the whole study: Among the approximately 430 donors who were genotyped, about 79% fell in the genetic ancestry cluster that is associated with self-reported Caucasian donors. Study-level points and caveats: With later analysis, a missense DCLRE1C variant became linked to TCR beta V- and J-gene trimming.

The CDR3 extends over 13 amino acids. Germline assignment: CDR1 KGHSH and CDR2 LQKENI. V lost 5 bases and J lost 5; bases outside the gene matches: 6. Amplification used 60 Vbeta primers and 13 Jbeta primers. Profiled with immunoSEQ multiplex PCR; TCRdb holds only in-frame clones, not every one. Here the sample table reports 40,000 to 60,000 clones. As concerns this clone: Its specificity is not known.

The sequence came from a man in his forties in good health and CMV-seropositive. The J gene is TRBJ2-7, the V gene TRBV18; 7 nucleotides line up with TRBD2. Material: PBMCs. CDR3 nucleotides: TGTGCCAGCTCAGCGACTAGCTGGGACGAGCAGTACTTC. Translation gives CASSATSWDEQYF.